The 27 T cell receptor beta chains below were found in one sample sequenced in a study of OX40 agonist ivuxolimab in advanced cancers. Profiling relied on immunoSEQ multiplex PCR, and the TCRdb table lists in-frame clones only, not all of them. The sample lists about 39,000 clones, approximately 90% occurring once. The sequencing here drew on CD4+ or CD8+ T cells sorted from blood, taken in a trial of the OX40 agonist ivuxolimab. The receptors derive from an adult with an advanced solid tumor such as melanoma, head and neck, liver or kidney cancer.

The chain uses TRBV6-5 and TRBJ1-1, with D possibly TRBD1 on 5 matching bases. The V gene lost 6 bases and the J gene lost 2 bases, with 10 bases spanning the gap. The CDR3 runs to 13 residues. The germline V gene has CDR1 MNHEY and CDR2 SVGAGI. CDR3 loop: CASREGSNTEAFF. Written as DNA, the CDR3 is TGTGCCAGCAGGGAGGGGAGTAACACTGAAGCTTTCTTT.

This sequence joins TRBV27 and TRBJ2-5; D not certain. V was cut by 4 bases and J by 1 base, with 4 bases left in between. The CDR3 runs 12 residues. Germline V gene sequence: CDR1 MNHEY, CDR2 SMNVEV (reference sequence). The CDR3 reads CASSSSQETQYF. CDR3 DNA sequence: TGTGCCAGCAGTTCCTCCCAAGAGACCCAGTACTTC.

The V and J genes are TRBV9 and TRBJ2-7; 9 nucleotides line up with TRBD1. Germline lookup yields CDR1 SGDLS and CDR2 YYNGEE. The CDR3 loop spans 16 amino acids. Trimming cost V 0 bases and J 1 base; bases outside gene matches: 5. The CDR3 spells CASSVGDRVRSYEQYF. The CDR3 nucleotides read TGTGCCAGCAGCGTAGGGGACAGGGTTAGGTCCTACGAGCAGTACTTC.

V is TRBV7-8 and J is TRBJ2-1, with no clear D. In germline, CDR1 is SGHVS, CDR2 FQNEAQ. Trimming took 2 bases from V and 6 from J, leaving 8 bases between them. The CDR3 spans 13 residues. CDR3 residues: CASSLTVTNEQFF. CDR3 bases: TGTGCCAGCAGCTTAACAGTCACCAATGAGCAGTTCTTC.

The chain combines TRBV2 with TRBJ2-1; the match to TRBD2 covers 9 bases. Germline V lookup: CDR1 SNHLY, CDR2 FYNNEI. Germline trimming cut 8 bases from V and 9 bases from J; bases unmatched to any gene: 8. CDR3 size: 13 residues. CDR3 bases: TGTGCCAGCTCCGGACTAGCGTCGCGTGAGCAGTTCTTC. It specifies CASSGLASREQFF.

This clone was observed once. This chain uses TRBV27 with TRBJ2-1; either TRBD1 or TRBD2 may fit D (7 bases each). Germline CDR1 reads MNHEY; CDR2 reads SMNVEV (reference sequence). The CDR3 runs to 16 residues. V was shortened by 5 bases and J by 5 bases, with 19 bases between the two germline ends. For the CDR3, the DNA is TGTGCCAGCAGTCCAGGACTAGGGGGCGGAAACAATGAGCAGTTCTTC. This sequence encodes CASSPGLGGGNNEQFF.

This rearrangement joins TRBV19 to TRBJ2-1; D may be TRBD2 (5 bases). The V end was cut by 2 bases, the J end by 3 bases, with 14 bases between. Germline V gene lookup returns CDR1 LNHDA and CDR2 SQIVND (reference sequence). The CDR3 covers 16 residues. The CDR3 DNA reads TGTGCCAGTAGTATAACTTCTCTAGCATACTACAATGAGCAGTTCTTC. It translates to CASSITSLAYYNEQFF. Full variable domain (rest looked up from reference TRBV19 and TRBJ2-1): DGGITQSPKYLFRKEGQNVTLSCEQNLNHDAMYWYRQDPGQGLRLIYYSQIVNDFQKGDIAEGYSVSREKKESFPLTVTSAQKNPTAFYLCASSITSLAYYNEQFFGPGTRLTVL.

This rearrangement joins TRBV6-1 to TRBJ1-2; D ambiguous. CDR1 and CDR2 from the germline V gene are MNHNS and SASEGT. CDR3 length equals 11 residues. V dropped 6 bases and J dropped 10 bases, with 12 bases sitting between them. In nucleotides, the CDR3 is TGTGCCAGCAGGCCCTCCATGGACTACACCTTC. Residues: CASRPSMDYTF.

As regards this clone: The junction departs from germline at one end; a sequencing error may be responsible. This chain links TRBV7-7 with TRBJ2-5; D unresolved. The CDR3 is made up of 14 amino acids. Germline CDR1 and CDR2: SSHAT and FNYEAQ (reference sequence). CDR3 coding DNA: TGTGCTAGCAGCTTAACCTCAGCACAAGAGACCCAGTACTTC. It yields the protein CASSLTSAQETQYF.

The CDR3 DNA reads TGCAGCGTTGCAGGGTCCCCATCGGAGACCCAGTACTTC. It translates to CSVAGSPSETQYF. This chain joins TRBV29-1 and TRBJ2-5; a weak D match, TRBD1 (5 bases). Deletions cut 4 bases from V and 5 bases from J, with 14 bases between. Germline CDR1 is SQVTM and CDR2 is ANQGSEA. The length of the CDR3 is 13 residues.

The chain joins TRBV10-1 to TRBJ2-6, with D uncertain. V was shortened by 6 bases and J by 3 bases, with 6 bases between the two germline ends. Germline V gene sequence: CDR1 WNHNN, CDR2 SYGVQD (reference sequence). The CDR3 has 13 amino acids. CDR3 sequence: CASSPDGANVLTF. DNA of the CDR3: TGCGCCAGCAGCCCCGATGGGGCCAACGTCCTGACTTTC.

J is TRBJ1-1 and V is TRBV5-1; D possibly corresponds to TRBD1 (5 bases). Trimming stripped 2 bases from V and 5 bases from J, with 10 bases between. The CDR3 is made up of 13 amino acids. Germline values: CDR1 SGHRS, CDR2 YFSETQ. CDR3 in amino acids: CASSFGGGTEAFF. The CDR3 DNA follows: TGCGCCAGCAGCTTCGGGGGTGGAACTGAAGCTTTCTTT.

The CDR3 protein is CSVPNQRGFGELFF. The CDR3 bases are TGCAGCGTACCGAACCAGCGGGGGTTCGGGGAGCTGTTTTTT. The chain recombines TRBV29-1 with TRBJ2-2; 8 nucleotides line up with TRBD2. The J segment lost 7 bases and the V segment lost 6 bases, leaving 10 bases of the junction unmatched. The CDR3 is made up of 14 amino acids. Germline-derived CDR1 and CDR2 are SQVTM and ANQGSEA.

The rearrangement links TRBV7-9 to TRBJ1-4; D possibly corresponds to TRBD1 (5 bases). Germline V lookup: CDR1 SEHNR, CDR2 FQNEAQ (reference sequence). The CDR3 is made up of 13 amino acids. Trimming removed 8 bases from V and 4 bases from J, with 11 bases in between. The CDR3 DNA follows: TGTGCCAGCGGCCCGACAGTTAATGAAAAACTGTTTTTT. Protein sequence: CASGPTVNEKLFF. Full variable domain (remainder filled in from reference TRBV7-9 and TRBJ1-4): DTGVSQNPRHKITKRGQNVTFRCDPISEHNRLYWYRQTLGQGPEFLTYFQNEAQLEKSRLLSDRFSAERPKGSFSTLEIQRTEQGDSAMYLCASGPTVNEKLFFGSGTQLSVL.

This clone was seen more than once but under ten times. This chain uses TRBV11-3 with TRBJ2-7; D gene uncertain. Germline V gives CDR1 SGHNT, CDR2 YENEEA. CDR3 length: 11 amino acids. V was clipped by 2 bases and J by 5 bases, with 4 bases between them. CDR3 sequence: CASSLIDEQYF. The DNA of the CDR3 is TGTGCCAGCAGCTTAATAGACGAGCAGTACTTC. The full variable domain, in which reference TRBV11-3 and TRBJ2-7 provide the parts outside the CDR3, is EAGVVQSPRYKIIEKKQPVAFWCNPISGHNTLYWYLQNLGQGPELLIRYENEEAVDDSQLPKDRFSAERLKGVDSTLKIQPAELGDSAVYLCASSLIDEQYFGPGTRLTVT.

The chain has TRBV11-2 and TRBJ2-1; the D gene is possibly TRBD2 (5 bases). Per germline, CDR1 SGHAT and CDR2 FQNNGV. The CDR3 extends over 13 amino acids. V lost 5 bases and J 10 bases, leaving 15 bases between the germline ends. The CDR3: CASSPGLVDEQFF. In nucleotides, the CDR3 is TGTGCCAGCAGCCCCGGACTGGTTGACGAGCAGTTCTTC.

This chain uses TRBV30 with TRBJ2-7; 7 bases agree with TRBD2. This CDR3 spans 14 amino acids. After removal of 3 bases from V and 2 bases from J, the junction contained 7 bases not matched to a gene. Germline V gene data show CDR1 as GTSNPN and CDR2 as SVGIG (reference sequence). The CDR3 coding sequence is TGTGCCTGGAGACCCTATGGACTAGCCTACGAGCAGTACTTC. Translation: CAWRPYGLAYEQYF.

The chain employs TRBV28 and TRBJ2-3; the match to TRBD2 covers 7 bases. The trim removed 8 bases at V and 7 bases at J, leaving 21 bases unmatched. The CDR3 extends over 17 amino acids. Germline CDR1 MDHEN, CDR2 SYDVKM. In nucleotides, the CDR3 is TGTGCCAGCGCCCTAGGGAGGCTGGGGTGGGGGGGGAATACGCAGTATTTT. This codes for CASALGRLGWGGNTQYF.

The chain recombines TRBV9 with TRBJ2-1, with D perhaps assigned TRBD1 or TRBD2 (5 bases each). This CDR3 is built from 17 residues. Germline V gene data show CDR1 as SGDLS and CDR2 as YYNGEE. V lost 1 base and J 9 bases, leaving 23 bases between the germline ends. DNA for the CDR3: TGTGCCAGCAGCGTACCAAAGGGATCTCAGGGACGGATTGAGCAGTTCTTC. Residues: CASSVPKGSQGRIEQFF.

This chain connects TRBV4-1 to TRBJ1-1; 8 nucleotides agree with TRBD1. J lost 6 bases, V lost 3 bases, and 6 bases had no gene match. The CDR3 has 14 amino acids. Germline assignment: CDR1 MGHRA and CDR2 YSYEKL. CDR3 coding DNA: TGCGCCAGCAGCCATACACCAGGGGGCCCTGAAGCTTTCTTT. It translates to CASSHTPGGPEAFF.

This chain links TRBV13 with TRBJ1-1, with a possible D match to TRBD1 (5 bases). There are 12 residues in the CDR3. From germline, CDR1 is PRHDT and CDR2 FYEKMQ (reference sequence). With 4 bases removed from V and 6 bases from J, the gap between germline ends came to 9 bases. The CDR3 sequence: CASSSGRSEAFF. The CDR3 coding sequence is TGTGCCAGCAGCTCAGGGAGATCTGAAGCTTTCTTT. Full variable domain (rest looked up from reference TRBV13 and TRBJ1-1): AAGVIQSPRHLIKEKRETATLKCYPIPRHDTVYWYQQGPGQDPQFLISFYEKMQSDKGSIPDRFSAQQFSDYHSELNMSSLELGDSALYFCASSSGRSEAFFGQGTRLTVV.

This sequence joins TRBV11-1 and TRBJ2-7; 9 bases are a match to TRBD1. CDR3 size: 16 residues. Germline V lookup: CDR1 SGHAT, CDR2 FQDESV (reference sequence). The ends lost 2 bases at V and 4 bases at J; junction bases unmatched: 9. The CDR3 sequence: CASSLLAQTGGYEQYF. The DNA of the CDR3 is TGTGCCAGCAGCTTACTGGCCCAGACAGGGGGGTACGAGCAGTACTTC.

This chain links TRBV28 with TRBJ2-3; D could derive from TRBD1 or TRBD2 (5 bases each). The V and J ends lost 5 bases and 3 bases respectively, with 15 bases between them. Per germline, CDR1 MDHEN and CDR2 SYDVKM. CDR3 length equals 15 residues. The CDR3 nucleotides are TGTGCCAGCAGTAAAAGGGACGTCCCAACAGATACGCAGTATTTT. Translated, it gives CASSKRDVPTDTQYF.

This sequence joins TRBV4-3 and TRBJ1-4; no reliable D call. The germline V gene has CDR1 LGHNA and CDR2 YSLEER. Trimming shortened V by 1 base and J by 6 bases, and 6 bases separated the two germline ends. The CDR3 contains 13 residues. In DNA, the CDR3 is TGCGCCAGCAGCCAAGCTCGGGATGAAAAACTGTTTTTT. It translates to CASSQARDEKLFF.

The genes are TRBV27 and TRBJ2-7; the D is unclear. The V end lost 0 bases, the J end lost 4 bases, and 10 bases lay between the germline ends. The CDR3 has 14 residues. Germline CDR1 and CDR2: MNHEY and SMNVEV (reference sequence). The CDR3 is CASSLSAQVYEQYF. The CDR3, as DNA: TGTGCCAGCAGTTTATCGGCCCAGGTGTACGAGCAGTACTTC.

The V call is TRBV4-1, the J call TRBJ2-7, with 8 bases that match TRBD2. This CDR3 is 14 amino acids long. The V gene end was trimmed by 1 base and the J gene end by 6 bases; junction bases not matched to a gene: 5. Germline-derived CDR1 and CDR2 are MGHRA and YSYEKL. CDR3 loop: CASSQAAGGGEQYF. The CDR3 DNA sequence: TGCGCCAGCAGCCAAGCGGCGGGAGGAGGCGAGCAGTACTTC.

This clone was seen only a few times. The chain carries TRBV15 and TRBJ2-7, with 10 bases identical to TRBD1. The germline CDR1 and CDR2 sequences are LNHNV and YYDKDF (reference sequence). The CDR3 sequence is 15 residues long. Germline trimming cut 0 bases from V and 6 bases from J; bases unmatched to any gene: 5. In DNA form, the CDR3 reads TGTGCCACCAGCAGAGACCCGACAGGGGGCGGCGAGCAGTACTTC. The encoded protein is CATSRDPTGGGEQYF.